The entry below gives a single TCR beta chain sequence along with its context. The sample belongs to a study of control samples from healthy donors and cancer patients. The protocol was immunoSEQ multiplex PCR, while the TCRdb copy is restricted to in-frame clones and leaves out a portion. The sample lists 100,000 to 150,000 clones, 85% to 95% occurring once. Germline V gene data show CDR1 as DFQATT and CDR2 as SNEGSKA (reference sequence). Losses at the gene ends were 7 bases for V and 5 bases for J; bases not matched to a gene: 3. The CDR3 sequence is 11 residues long. The sequenced sample consisted of PBMCs. The chain uses TRBV20-1 and TRBJ2-7, with 9 positions matching TRBD2. The clonotype was recovered from a man older than 75 with head and neck cancer. CDR3 residues: CSGGTSNEQYF. CDR3 coding DNA: TGCAGTGGGGGGACTAGCAACGAGCAGTACTTC.